These 27 T cell receptor beta chains were sequenced from one sample in a study of T cells in Graves' hyperthyroidism and ophthalmopathy. The investigators amplified TCR beta CDR3 regions from RNA transcripts. The TCR CDR3 was amplified in a first-round RT-PCR using the HTBI primer set. TCRdb re-called the multiplex PCR reads with MiXCR, one entry per CDR3 protein. The data hold some 270,000 distinct CDR3 sequences, with approximately 12% observed a single time. Sequencing was done on a sample of blood. The receptor source for this set is a woman aged 25 to 39 with Graves' hyperthyroidism that later progressed to Graves' ophthalmopathy.

This clonotype was seen many times. The rearrangement joins TRBV10-3 to TRBJ2-7; TRBD1 agrees at 9 bases. Germline lookup yields CDR1 ENHRY and CDR2 SYGVKD. Losses at the gene ends were 10 bases for V and 1 base for J; bases not matched to a gene: 8. This CDR3 has 14 residues. CDR3 nucleotides: TGTGCCACCCGGGGGACAGGGTCTTCCTACGAGCAGTACTTC. It translates to CATRGTGSSYEQYF.

Points on this clonotype: The final CDR3 position lacks the conserved phenylalanine or tryptophan, pointing to a likely read error. The rearrangement uses TRBV29-1 and TRBJ1-2; 8 nucleotides match TRBD1. Germline CDR1 SQVTM, CDR2 ANQGSEA. The CDR3 runs to 13 residues. V lost 4 bases to trimming and J lost 3 bases; unmatched junction nucleotides: 4. CDR3 nucleotide sequence: TGCAGCGTTGTCGTACAGGGGGACTATGGCTACACCCTC. Protein: CSVVVQGDYGYTL.

This clonotype has a count of ten or more. V usage is TRBV28 and J usage is TRBJ2-7; no reliable D call. Germline values: CDR1 MDHEN, CDR2 SYDVKM. The V end was cut by 3 bases, the J end by 1 base, with 16 bases between. This CDR3 contains 16 residues. The DNA of the CDR3 is TGTGCCAGCAGTTTTACCGTAGGGTCAACTTCCTACGAGCAGTACTTC. It translates to CASSFTVGSTSYEQYF.

This clonotype was counted ten times or more. This sequence joins TRBV20-1 and TRBJ1-1; D is unclear. The V end lost 7 bases, the J end lost 6 bases, and 18 bases lay between the germline ends. From germline, CDR1 is DFQATT and CDR2 SNEGSKA (reference sequence). CDR3 length: 13 amino acids. The DNA of the CDR3 is TGCAGTGTCACCACGGCGGGAGGGCCTGAAGCTTTCTTT. Encoded protein: CSVTTAGGPEAFF.

The chain combines TRBV19 with TRBJ2-5, with D unclear. V was cut by 5 bases and J by 5 bases, with 9 bases left in between. The CDR3 length is 12 residues. Germline CDR1 reads LNHDA; CDR2 reads SQIVND (reference sequence). CDR3 residues: CASSFGTETQYF. The CDR3 coding sequence is TGTGCCAGTAGTTTCGGTACGGAGACCCAGTACTTC. Drawing the rest from reference TRBV19 and TRBJ2-5, the complete variable domain is DGGITQSPKYLFRKEGQNVTLSCEQNLNHDAMYWYRQDPGQGLRLIYYSQIVNDFQKGDIAEGYSVSREKKESFPLTVTSAQKNPTAFYLCASSFGTETQYFGPGTRLLVL.

With regard to this clonotype: This may arise from a read error, as a much more abundant clone is one base away. This chain joins TRBV24-1 and TRBJ2-3, with 7 bases fitting TRBD2. The CDR3 loop spans 15 amino acids. Germline assignment: CDR1 KGHDR and CDR2 SFDVKD. V was clipped by 5 bases and J by 3 bases; unmatched bases: 7. The CDR3 nucleotides read TGTGCCACCAGTGGTTTCCGAGCGGGGACAGATACGCAGTATTTT. Translating it yields CATSGFRAGTDTQYF.

This clonotype came up a few times. The chain employs TRBV10-1 and TRBJ1-2, with unresolved D. Germline CDR1 is WNHNN and CDR2 is SYGVQD (reference sequence). The CDR3 has 12 residues. V was pared by 9 bases and J by 4 bases, with 12 bases between. The CDR3 DNA reads TGCGCCAGTCCGGATTGTATCTATGGCTACACCTTC. This translates into CASPDCIYGYTF.

This clonotype was counted once. V is TRBV20-1 and J is TRBJ1-2; D unclear. Trimming pared 7 bases from V and 6 bases from J, leaving 6 bases between. CDR1 is DFQATT and CDR2 is SNEGSKA in the germline V gene (reference sequence). There are 9 residues in the CDR3. This CDR3 reads CSGLNGYTF. The CDR3 DNA reads TGCAGTGGGTTAAATGGCTACACCTTC.

This clonotype was detected ten times or more. The V and J genes are TRBV20-1 and TRBJ2-7; TRBD2 aligns across 9 bases. CDR1 is DFQATT, CDR2 SNEGSKA, per germline (reference sequence). The CDR3 consists of 14 residues. J was trimmed by 4 bases and V by 1 base; bases with no gene match: 5. CDR3 in DNA: TGCAGTGCTAGAGTTAGCGGGAGAGGGTACGAGCAGTACTTC. Amino acids: CSARVSGRGYEQYF.

This clonotype has more than one count but fewer than ten. This chain connects TRBV27 to TRBJ2-1, with a tentative D call TRBD1 (5 bases). The CDR3 is 13 amino acids. The V end was cut by 4 bases, the J end by 4 bases, with 8 bases between. Germline values: CDR1 MNHEY, CDR2 SMNVEV (reference sequence). CDR3 residues: CASSSTEYNEQFF. For the CDR3, the DNA is TGTGCCAGCAGTTCGACAGAGTACAATGAGCAGTTCTTC.

This chain links TRBV6-5 with TRBJ2-1; TRBD2 agrees at 13 bases. The CDR3 totals 16 residues. The junction had 8 bases not matched to a gene; V was cut back by 6 bases and J by 6 bases. The germline CDR1 and CDR2 sequences are MNHEY and SVGAGI. CDR3 loop: CASSLTSGRTFNEQFF. The DNA for the CDR3 is TGTGCCAGCAGCTTGACTAGCGGGAGGACCTTCAATGAGCAGTTCTTC.

In its sample, this clonotype was seen many times. This chain joins TRBV4-1 and TRBJ2-3; D not resolved. The V end lost 4 bases, the J end lost 5 bases, and 7 bases lay between the germline ends. The CDR3 loop spans 12 amino acids. The germline CDR1 and CDR2 sequences are MGHRA and YSYEKL. The CDR3 DNA reads as TGCGCCAGCAGCCGTCTTCTAGATACGCAGTATTTT. Translating it yields CASSRLLDTQYF.

The V gene is TRBV27, the J gene TRBJ1-2, with D perhaps matching TRBD1 (5 bases). V was cut by 3 bases and J by 10 bases, with 15 bases left in between. This CDR3 is built from 13 residues. CDR1 MNHEY and CDR2 SMNVEV come from the germline V gene (reference sequence). As DNA, the CDR3 is TGTGCCAGCAGTTTGACGGGGCTGTTTGACTACACCTTC. Residues: CASSLTGLFDYTF.

In this sample, this clonotype turned up many times. The chain recombines TRBV28 with TRBJ2-7; D tentatively fits TRBD1 or TRBD2 (5 bases each). V gave up 5 bases and J gave up 6 bases, with 14 bases separating them. Germline CDR1 reads MDHEN; CDR2 reads SYDVKM. The CDR3 spans 13 residues. The CDR3 coding sequence is TGTGCCAGCAGTCCCGGGACCAGAAGCGAGCAGTACTTC. Translating it yields CASSPGTRSEQYF. Together with reference TRBV28 and TRBJ2-7, the CDR3 gives the full variable domain: DVKVTQSSRYLVKRTGEKVFLECVQDMDHENMFWYRQDPGLGLRLIYFSYDVKMKEKGDIPEGYSVSREKKERFSLILESASTNQTSMYLCASSPGTRSEQYFGPGTRLTVT.

The chain is built from TRBV19 and TRBJ2-3; 9 bases are shared with TRBD2. Germline V gene sequence: CDR1 LNHDA, CDR2 SQIVND (reference sequence). Trimming removed 7 bases from V and 4 bases from J; junction bases left unmatched: 9. The CDR3 is 15 amino acids. The CDR3 region is CASKNSGSGPDTQYF. DNA for the CDR3: TGTGCCAGTAAAAATAGCGGGAGTGGCCCAGATACGCAGTATTTT.

This clonotype was counted many times. The chain uses TRBV7-2 and TRBJ2-5, with D perhaps given as TRBD1 or TRBD2 (6 bases each). The CDR3 has 15 residues. CDR1 is SGHTA and CDR2 is FQGNSA in the germline V gene. The V end was cut by 5 bases, the J end by 5 bases, with 18 bases between. CDR3 in DNA: TGTGCCAGCAGCGTAGGGGGACTGACTCGCGAGACCCAGTACTTC. It codes for CASSVGGLTRETQYF.

There are a few counts of this clonotype. The chain couples TRBV6-2 or TRBV6-3 to TRBJ2-7; D may be TRBD1 or TRBD2 (5 bases each). Germline CDR1 is MNHEY and CDR2 is SVGEGT. The V gene lost 10 bases and the J gene lost 6 bases, with 19 bases spanning the gap. There are 13 residues in the CDR3. For the CDR3, the DNA is TGTGCCACGAGGGACGGAGAGAGAGGCGAGCAGTACTTC. Encoded protein: CATRDGERGEQYF.

This clonotype was seen repeatedly, ten times or more. The chain uses TRBV7-2 and TRBJ1-1; D ambiguous. The CDR3 totals 13 residues. V was trimmed by 5 bases and J by 5 bases, leaving 12 bases between them. The V gene's germline CDR1 is SGHTA and CDR2 FQGNSA. The CDR3 sequence: CASSAQKRTEAFF. In DNA form, the CDR3 reads TGTGCCAGCAGCGCCCAAAAAAGGACTGAAGCTTTCTTT.

At least ten counts were recorded for this clonotype. The rearrangement links TRBV7-2 to TRBJ2-1, with no clear D. Trimming stripped 5 bases from V and 5 bases from J, with 13 bases between. CDR1 SGHTA and CDR2 FQGNSA come from the germline V gene. The CDR3 spans 14 residues. The CDR3 sequence is CASSPVGPDNEQFF. In DNA, the CDR3 is TGTGCCAGCAGCCCAGTGGGCCCTGACAATGAGCAGTTCTTC.

The chain uses TRBV20-1 and TRBJ2-3; D ambiguous. The germline V gene has CDR1 DFQATT and CDR2 SNEGSKA (reference sequence). There are 12 residues in the CDR3. V was shortened by 0 bases and J by 7 bases, with 8 bases between the two germline ends. The CDR3 loop is CSARDRSYTQYF. Written as DNA, the CDR3 is TGCAGTGCTAGAGATAGGAGCTATACGCAGTATTTT.

This clonotype was recorded at least ten times. The rearrangement links TRBV11-2 to TRBJ1-1; possible D gene TRBD1, 5 bases. The CDR3 consists of 15 residues. Germline assignment: CDR1 SGHAT and CDR2 FQNNGV. Deletions cut 5 bases from V and 2 bases from J, with 15 bases between. CDR3 nucleotide sequence: TGTGCCAGCAGCCCAAATCAGGGTATCAACACTGAAGCTTTCTTT. This sequence encodes CASSPNQGINTEAFF. Full variable domain (rest looked up from reference TRBV11-2 and TRBJ1-1): EAGVAQSPRYKIIEKRQSVAFWCNPISGHATLYWYQQILGQGPKLLIQFQNNGVVDDSQLPKDRFSAERLKGVDSTLKIQPAKLEDSAVYLCASSPNQGINTEAFFGQGTRLTVV.

At least ten counts were recorded for this clonotype. V is TRBV7-3 and J is TRBJ2-2, with 9 nucleotides matching TRBD2. The ends lost 1 base at V and 0 bases at J; junction bases unmatched: 0. The CDR3 runs to 16 residues. Looked up from germline, CDR1 is SGHTA and CDR2 is FQGTGA. The CDR3 is CASSLRLAANTGELFF. CDR3 DNA: TGTGCCAGCAGCTTAAGACTAGCGGCGAACACCGGGGAGCTGTTTTTT.

In its sample, this clonotype was seen a few times. The CDR3 reads CASSLGQGSREQYF. DNA of the CDR3: TGTGCCAGCAGTTTAGGACAGGGATCGCGCGAGCAGTACTTC. The chain recombines TRBV6-9 with TRBJ2-7, with 8 bases identical to TRBD1. V shed 4 bases and J 6 bases; nucleotides not matched to a gene: 8. Looked up from germline, CDR1 is MNHGY and CDR2 is SVAAGI. There are 14 residues in the CDR3.

With respect to this clonotype: A read error is possible here, since a much larger clone lies one base away. The chain combines TRBV27 with TRBJ2-7, with 14 nucleotides matching TRBD2. The CDR3 loop spans 16 amino acids. V trimming: 6 bases; J trimming: 4 bases; junction bases outside the gene matches: 8. Germline CDR1 reads MNHEY; CDR2 reads SMNVEV (reference sequence). In nucleotides, the CDR3 is TGTGCCAGCAGAGGACACGGGACTAGCGGGAGTTACGAGCAGTACTTC. This encodes CASRGHGTSGSYEQYF.

This clonotype was observed at least ten times. The chain is built from TRBV6-5 and TRBJ1-3; D gene uncertain. The ends were cut back, 5 bases at V and 7 bases at J, with 9 bases in the middle. This CDR3 is built from 12 residues. In germline, CDR1 is MNHEY, CDR2 SVGAGI. The DNA for the CDR3 is TGTGCCAGCAGTCCGGACGGCAACACCATATATTTT. Translation: CASSPDGNTIYF.

In this sample, this clonotype turned up many times. This sequence joins TRBV7-8 and TRBJ1-5; D gene unclear. CDR1 and CDR2 (germline): SGHVS, FQNEAQ. The CDR3 covers 17 residues. The V gene lost 0 bases and the J gene lost 0 bases, with 12 bases spanning the gap. The chain's CDR3 is CASSLAPVRNSNQPQHF. The CDR3 bases are TGTGCCAGCAGCTTAGCGCCGGTCAGGAATAGCAATCAGCCCCAGCATTTT. Combining the CDR3 with reference TRBV7-8 and TRBJ1-5 gives the whole variable domain GAGVSQSPRYKVAKRGQDVALRCDPISGHVSLFWYQQALGQGPEFLTYFQNEAQLDKSGLPSDRFFAERPEGSVSTLKIQRTQQEDSAVYLCASSLAPVRNSNQPQHFGDGTRLSIL.

The sample holds many counts of this clonotype. The chain has TRBV28 and TRBJ2-7, with 11 positions matching TRBD2. V was clipped by 5 bases and J by 4 bases; unmatched bases: 10. The CDR3 is 16 amino acids. Germline CDR1 is MDHEN and CDR2 is SYDVKM. In DNA, the CDR3 is TGTGCCAGCAGTCCTCAATTAGCGGGAGGGCGATACGAGCAGTACTTC. Encoded protein: CASSPQLAGGRYEQYF.